The T cell receptor beta chain described here comes from a study of post-analysis software for immune sequencing data. Study overall: Clinical courses comprised relapsing-remitting, secondary progressive and progressive-relapsing multiple sclerosis. Whole-study findings and limits: Co-batched samples clustered tightly together by F measure. Controls showed significantly higher normalized Chao1 diversity than did multiple sclerosis patients. Patients had higher frequencies than controls of roughly five TRBV segments, including TRBV5-6, TRBV5-1 and TRBV20-1.

Germline V gene lookup returns CDR1 SEHNR and CDR2 FQNEAQ (reference sequence). V shed 3 bases and J 8 bases; nucleotides not matched to a gene: 21. This CDR3 is 19 amino acids long. Regarding this clonotype: Its cognate antigen is unknown.

Unique molecular identifiers featured in each of the TCR beta cDNA libraries. Once about 0.95 to 10 million T cells were used, roughly 490,000 cDNA molecules resulted. Each CDR3 protein is one row after TCRdb ran MiXCR on the PCR reads. Of 650,000 to 850,000 distinct CDR3 sequences listed, 53% are singletons. Sequenced sample: blood. The receptor was derived from a girl between 5 and 17 years old with multiple sclerosis. V usage is TRBV7-9 and J usage is TRBJ2-1, with 8 bases that match TRBD1. Here the CDR3 reads CASSFPRDQNRGSGDEQFF. The CDR3 region has the DNA TGTGCCAGCAGCTTCCCGCGGGACCAGAACAGGGGGTCGGGAGATGAGCAGTTCTTC.